The clone carrying this T cell receptor beta chain was seen a single time. Primers: 60 V beta forward and 13 J beta reverse. Sequencing used immunoSEQ multiplex PCR; TCRdb keeps in-frame clones, though not all of them. The table has almost 90,000 clones, 75% to 90% seen once. CDR1 SGHDT and CDR2 YYEEEE come from the germline V gene. The junction had 2 bases not matched to a gene; V was cut back by 1 base and J by 2 bases. The CDR3 has 16 amino acids. Time point indicated: after dendritic cell vaccination, including at tumor progression/relapse. PBMC sampling occurred before vaccination, two weeks after the third dose, and at progression. This entry comes from a study of glioma-infiltrating T cells after dendritic cell vaccination.

The rearrangement links TRBV5-6 to TRBJ2-3, with 12 nucleotides matching TRBD2. Sample: blood, taken after dendritic cell vaccination. The TCR was taken from a human donor with glioblastoma. The CDR3 DNA sequence: TGTGCCAGCAGCTTGACTAGCGGGGGGCCCACAGATACGCAGTATTTT. Protein sequence: CASSLTSGGPTDTQYF.